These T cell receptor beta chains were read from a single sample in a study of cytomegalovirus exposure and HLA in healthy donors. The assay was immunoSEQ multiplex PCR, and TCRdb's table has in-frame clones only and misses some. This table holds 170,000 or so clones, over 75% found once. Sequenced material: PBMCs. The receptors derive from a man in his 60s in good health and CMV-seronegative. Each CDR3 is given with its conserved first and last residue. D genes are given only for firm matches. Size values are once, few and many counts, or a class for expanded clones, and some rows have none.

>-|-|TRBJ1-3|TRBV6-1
TGTGCCAGCAGTGATTGGGGCAGGGGCTCCTCTGGAAACACCATATATTTT
CASSDWGRGSSGNTIYF
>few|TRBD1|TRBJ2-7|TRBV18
TGTGCCAGCTCACCACTGGGACAGCTCTCCTACGAGCAGTACTTC
CASSPLGQLSYEQYF
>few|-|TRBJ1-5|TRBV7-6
TGTGCCAGCAGACTAGGGCAGAATAGCAATCAGCCCCAGCATTTT
CASRLGQNSNQPQHF
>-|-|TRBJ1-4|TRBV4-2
TGTGCCAGCAGCCCCCTTGGGGCAGGCAATGAAAAACTGTTTTTT
CASSPLGAGNEKLFF
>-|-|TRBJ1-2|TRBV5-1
TGCGCCAGCAGCTGGGACACAGGAGCTAACTATGGCTACACCTTC
CASSWDTGANYGYTF
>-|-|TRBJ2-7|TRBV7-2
TGTGCCAGCAGCCCGCGAACCTACGAGCAGTACTTC
CASSPRTYEQYF
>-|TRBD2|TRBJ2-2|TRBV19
TGTGCCAGTAGTGTGGGGGGGAGGCACACCGGGGAGCTGTTTTTT
CASSVGGRHTGELFF
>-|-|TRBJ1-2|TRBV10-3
TGTGCCATCAGTGAGTATCGCAGGGAGGATAACTATGGCTACACCTTC
CAISEYRREDNYGYTF
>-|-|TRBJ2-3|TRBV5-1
TGCGCCAGCTCGCTGGCTAGCACAGATACGCAGTATTTT
CASSLASTDTQYF
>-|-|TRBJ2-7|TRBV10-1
TGCGCCAGCAGCTCAGGGGCGCCCTCCTACGAGCAGTACTTC
CASSSGAPSYEQYF
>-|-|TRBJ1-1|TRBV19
-
CASRIFGPGAFKMNTEAFF
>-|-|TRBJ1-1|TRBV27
TGTGCCAGCAGTCCCCCCCCGAGTTTGTTGAACACTGAAGCTTTCTTT
CASSPPPSLLNTEAFF
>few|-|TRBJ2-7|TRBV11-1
TGTGCCAGCAGCCCCCTAAGGGGGAAGTACGAGCAGTACTTC
CASSPLRGKYEQYF
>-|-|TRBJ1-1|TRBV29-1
TGCAGCGTTGTTCGGCAAGTCACAGGCCCGAACACTGAAGCTTTCTTT
CSVVRQVTGPNTEAFF
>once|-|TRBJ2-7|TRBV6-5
TGTGCCAGCAGTTCCCACCCCCAGGGAGGCGAGCAGTACTTC
CASSSHPQGGEQYF
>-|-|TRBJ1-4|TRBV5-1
TGCGCCAGCAGCGGGGGCTCCGGCCGGATTAATGAAAAACTGTTTTTT
CASSGGSGRINEKLFF
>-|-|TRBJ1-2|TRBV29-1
TGCAGCGTGGGGGGCCCGGGGGGGGAGGGCAACTATGGCTACACCTTC
CSVGGPGGEGNYGYTF
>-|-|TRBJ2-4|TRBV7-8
TGTGCCAGCAGCTTAGCGCCAGCGGAGGGGGGGAACATTCAGTACTTC
CASSLAPAEGGNIQYF
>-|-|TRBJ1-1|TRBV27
TGTGCCAGCAGTTCCAGGCGGGGGTGGGGAGCTTTCTTT
CASSSRRGWGAFF
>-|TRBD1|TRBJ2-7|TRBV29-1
TGCAGCGTTGCTGGGACAGGGGGCGCACAGTACTTC
CSVAGTGGAQYF
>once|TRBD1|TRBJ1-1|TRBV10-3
TGTGCCATCAGGGACAGGGCGTGGACTGAAGCTTTCTTT
CAIRDRAWTEAFF
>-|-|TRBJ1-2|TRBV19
TGTGCCAGTAGTATAGTTCCCAGCTATGGCTACACCTTC
CASSIVPSYGYTF
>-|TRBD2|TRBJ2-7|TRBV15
TGTGCCACCAGCAGAGACTTGGCTAGCGGGGCCTACGAGCAGTACTTC
CATSRDLASGAYEQYF
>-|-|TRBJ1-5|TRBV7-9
TGTGCCAGCAGCTTAGGTGCGGGGGGCGCAGACGGCAATCAGCCCCAGCATTTT
CASSLGAGGADGNQPQHF
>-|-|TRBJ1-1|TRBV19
TGTGCCAGTAGTATAATCGCTGGGCAGGGCTCTGCCTGGGGTTTCTTT
CASSIIAGQGSAWGFF
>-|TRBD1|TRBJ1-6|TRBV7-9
TGTTCCAGCAGCTCGGCCGACAGGGAGATCCACTTT
CSSSSADREIHF
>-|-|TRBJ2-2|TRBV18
TGTGCCAGCTCACCAAACAGCTTGAACACCGGGGAGCTGTTTTTT
CASSPNSLNTGELFF
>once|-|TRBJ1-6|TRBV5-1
TGCGCCAGCAGCTTGGGGAGCGAAATACGGAATAATTCACCCCTCCACTTT
CASSLGSEIRNNSPLHF
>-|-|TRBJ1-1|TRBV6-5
TGTGCCAGCAGTCCAGGGTGGAGGGCTGAAGCTTTCTTT
CASSPGWRAEAFF
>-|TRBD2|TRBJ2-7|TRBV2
TGTGCCAGCACCGGGACTAACTTCTACGAGCAGTACTTC
CASTGTNFYEQYF
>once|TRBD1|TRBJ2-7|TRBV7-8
TGTGCCAGCAGCCCGCGAGGGACAGGGGGCGTGTACGAGCAGTACTTC
CASSPRGTGGVYEQYF
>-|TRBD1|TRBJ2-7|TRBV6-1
TGTGCCAGCAGTGATAACAGGGGGCAAGGCTACGAGCAGTACTTC
CASSDNRGQGYEQYF
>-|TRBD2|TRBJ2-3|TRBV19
TGTGCCAGTAGGCCGGGACTAGCTAGCACAGATACGCAGTATTTT
CASRPGLASTDTQYF
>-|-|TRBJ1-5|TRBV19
TGTGCCAGTAGTACCGGACACCCTAGCAATCAGCCCCAGCATTTT
CASSTGHPSNQPQHF
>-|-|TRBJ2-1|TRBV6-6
TGTGCCAGCAGCTACTCGCGGGGAAATGAGCAGTTCTTC
CASSYSRGNEQFF
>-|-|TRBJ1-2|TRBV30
TGTGCCTGGAGTGCCCAGGTCTATGGCTACACCTTC
CAWSAQVYGYTF
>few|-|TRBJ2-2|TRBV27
TGTGCCAGCAGTTTAGCGGATGACTGGGGGGTGGTCGGGGAGCTGTTTTTT
CASSLADDWGVVGELFF